This T cell receptor beta chain stems from a study of cytomegalovirus exposure and HLA in healthy donors. Study conclusions and caveats: Most TCRs appeared rarely, but some public TCRs recurred in many donors. A reported reduction in N-insertions relative to the approximately 690-donor mean was seen in an Asian-associated ancestry cluster in a later analysis.

Vbeta (60) and Jbeta (13) primers were used in the PCR. Only in-frame clones appear in the TCRdb table, and some are missing; sequencing was by immunoSEQ multiplex PCR. Of some 270,000 clones listed, about 80% are singletons. Remarks on this clone: Its matching antigen is unknown.

The CDR3 runs 17 residues. Germline V gene lookup returns CDR1 SGHRS and CDR2 YFSETQ. V lost 4 bases, J lost 4 bases, and 17 bases stayed unmatched. The source of this sequence is a girl aged 2-10 years in good health and CMV-seronegative. Sequenced material: PBMCs. The genes are TRBV5-1 and TRBJ2-7, with 7 bases matching TRBD1. The CDR3 sequence: CASSLRGIRDRLYEQYF. The DNA for the CDR3 is TGCGCCAGCAGCCTAAGGGGTATCCGGGACAGACTTTACGAGCAGTACTTC.